This T cell receptor (beta chain) was profiled in a study of blood T cells in healthy people across ages. The CDR3 spans 16 residues. Germline V lookup: CDR1 SGHVS, CDR2 FNYEAQ. V was pared by 6 bases and J by 1 base, with 17 bases between. There are many counts of this clonotype. Its antigen remains unidentified. With a J-beta primer mix and a sample-barcoded 5' primer, a second PCR ran roughly 6 to 11 cycles. TCRdb re-called the 5' RACE reads with MiXCR, one entry per CDR3 protein. The data show some 1.6 million distinct CDR3 sequences, about 35% seen once. Points from the study as a whole: Correlation between TCR beta diversity and naive T cell percentage was strong.

Material: blood. This clonotype originated in a woman in her 30s in good health. The rearrangement links TRBV7-6 to TRBJ2-3, with D possibly being TRBD1 (5 bases). CDR3 nucleotides: TGTGCCAGCAGTTCAGGGCTGCGGCCGGGCACAGATACGCAGTATTTT. Its protein product is CASSSGLRPGTDTQYF. Together with reference TRBV7-6 and TRBJ2-3, the CDR3 gives the full variable domain: GAGVSQSPRYKVTKRGQDVALRCDPISGHVSLYWYRQALGQGPEFLTYFNYEAQQDKSGLPNDRFSAERPEGSISTLTIQRTEQRDSAMYRCASSSGLRPGTDTQYFGPGTRLTVL.